This TCR beta chain was sequenced during a study of molecular identifiers for immune sequencing clone quantification. This clonotype was recorded at least ten times. TCRdb fed the PCR reads into MiXCR, producing one record per CDR3 protein. The sample shows over 35,000 distinct CDR3 sequences, approximately 24% of them seen only once. The origin of this receptor is a human donor in good health. Some libraries in this study had Jurkat cell RNA spiked in. The sample taken for sequencing was naive CD8+ T cells from blood, with Jurkat cell RNA spiked in. Subset: FACS-sorted CD8+CD4-CCR7+CD45RA+ naive T cells.

The DNA of the CDR3 is TGCAGCGTTGAGAGCGACAGGGGCAACACCGGGGAGCTGTTTTTT. Encoded protein: CSVESDRGNTGELFF. The rearrangement links TRBV29-1 to TRBJ2-2; 8 bases fit TRBD1. Germline CDR1 reads SQVTM; CDR2 reads ANQGSEA. The V and J ends lost 3 bases and 2 bases, in that order; junction bases with no gene match: 5. This CDR3 region has 15 residues.